One and the same sample provided the 6 T cell receptor beta chains below, sequenced in a study of blood T cell repertoires in COVID-19. TCRdb keeps only in-frame clones here, not all; method: immunoSEQ multiplex PCR. The profile covers a few hundred thousand clones, with 90% to 95% appearing a single time and approximately 1.2% taken by the ten largest. The specimen sequenced was PBMCs or T cells enriched from blood (not recorded which). These receptors all come from a human donor in a cohort exposed to, infected with or recovered from COVID-19 (not recorded which). The donor label of this sample is uncertain.

In DNA form, the CDR3 reads TGCGCCAGCAGCCCAGTAGGAGAGAACACCGGGGAGCTGTTTTTT. This codes for CASSPVGENTGELFF. The gene calls are TRBV5-1 and TRBJ2-2; D gene ambiguous. CDR1 is SGHRS, CDR2 YFSETQ, per germline. The CDR3 is made up of 15 amino acids. V was cut by 4 bases and J by 1 base, with 11 bases left in between.

This chain uses TRBV7-2 with TRBJ2-7; the match to TRBD2 covers 7 bases. Germline V lookup: CDR1 SGHTA, CDR2 FQGNSA. V lost 5 bases, J lost 3 bases, and 7 bases stayed unmatched. The CDR3 totals 14 residues. The CDR3 here is CASSPLAGVYEQYF. As DNA, the CDR3 is TGTGCCAGCAGCCCCTTGGCGGGGGTCTACGAGCAGTACTTC.

The chain joins TRBV5-4 to TRBJ1-5, with D possibly matching TRBD1 (5 bases). Trimming removed 0 bases from V and 2 bases from J, with 6 bases in between. The CDR3 loop spans 14 amino acids. The germline CDR1 and CDR2 sequences are SGHNT and YYREEE (reference sequence). CDR3 nucleotides: TGTGCCAGCAGCTTGGGGGGCGGCAATCAGCCCCAGCATTTT. Translation gives CASSLGGGNQPQHF.

The CDR3 DNA reads TGCAGCGTGGCTACGTGGGGCTCTGGGGCTGGCAATGAGCAGTTCTTC. Its protein product is CSVATWGSGAGNEQFF. The rearrangement uses TRBV29-1 and TRBJ2-1; tentative D call: TRBD1 (5 bases). The germline gives CDR1 SQVTM, CDR2 ANQGSEA. This CDR3 comprises 16 residues. Trimming shortened V by 6 bases and J by 6 bases, and 24 bases separated the two germline ends.

The rearrangement uses TRBV7-3 and TRBJ1-1; D perhaps matches TRBD1 (5 bases). Per the germline V gene, CDR1 is SGHTA and CDR2 is FQGTGA. V was trimmed by 4 bases and J by 3 bases, leaving 12 bases between them. CDR3 size: 14 residues. DNA of the CDR3: TGTGCCAGCAGCTGGCAGGGTTCGGACACTGAAGCTTTCTTT. The encoded protein is CASSWQGSDTEAFF. The whole variable domain, filled in from reference TRBV7-3 and TRBJ1-1, reads GAGVSQTPSNKVTEKGKYVELRCDPISGHTALYWYRQSLGQGPEFLIYFQGTGAADDSGLPNDRFFAVRPEGSVSTLKIQRTERGDSAVYLCASSWQGSDTEAFFGQGTRLTVV.

The chain uses TRBV5-1 and TRBJ2-3; D gene unclear. CDR1 and CDR2 from the germline V gene are SGHRS and YFSETQ. The CDR3 extends over 16 amino acids. V lost 1 base and J 1 base, leaving 13 bases between the germline ends. Here the CDR3 reads CASSLPPRSGTDTQYF. The DNA for the CDR3 is TGCGCCAGCAGCTTGCCTCCGAGGTCAGGCACAGATACGCAGTATTTT.